The 21 T cell receptor beta chains presented below share a single source sample, sequenced in a study of memory CD4+ T cells and cytomegalovirus serostatus. The assay was immunoSEQ multiplex PCR, and TCRdb's table has in-frame clones only and misses some. The table records tens of thousands of clones, over 60% of them present only once. The sort gate was single viable CD3+CD4+CD8-CD45RO+ cells for memory CD4+ T cells. The sequenced material came from memory CD4+ T cells from blood. All receptors come from an adult in good health and CMV-seronegative.

The chain combines TRBV7-2 with TRBJ1-2, with TRBD1 matching 8 bases. CDR3 size: 14 residues. With 5 bases clipped from V and 4 bases from J, the junction kept 6 bases outside the gene matches. CDR1 SGHTA and CDR2 FQGNSA come from the germline V gene. CDR3 sequence reads: CASSPRTGLYGYTF. The CDR3 DNA is TGTGCCAGCAGCCCTCGGACAGGGCTCTATGGCTACACCTTC.

The chain links TRBV7-2 to TRBJ2-5; 7 nucleotides align to TRBD1. Germline CDR1 reads SGHTA; CDR2 reads FQGNSA. The ends lost 5 bases at V and 3 bases at J; junction bases unmatched: 6. The CDR3 loop spans 14 amino acids. The CDR3 sequence is CASSPPTGKETQYF. CDR3 nucleotide sequence: TGTGCCAGCAGCCCGCCGACAGGGAAAGAGACCCAGTACTTC.

The CDR3 DNA reads TGTGCCAGCAGCTCCCTGGGACTAGCCAACGAGCAGTACTTC. It specifies CASSSLGLANEQYF. V is TRBV5-6 and J is TRBJ2-7; 9 nucleotides align to TRBD2. The CDR3 totals 14 residues. Germline assignment: CDR1 SGHDT and CDR2 YYEEEE. Trimming removed 3 bases from V and 5 bases from J; junction bases left unmatched: 6. Complete variable domain (other parts from reference TRBV5-6 and TRBJ2-7): DAGVTQSPTHLIKTRGQQVTLRCSPKSGHDTVSWYQQALGQGPQFIFQYYEEEERQRGNFPDRFSGHQFPNYSSELNVNALLLGDSALYLCASSSLGLANEQYFGPGTRLTVT.

The chain is built from TRBV30 and TRBJ1-2; no firm D call. The germline V gene encodes CDR1 GTSNPN and CDR2 SVGIG (reference sequence). V was trimmed by 4 bases and J by 4 bases, leaving 13 bases between them. The CDR3 extends over 13 amino acids. The CDR3 DNA is TGTGCCTGGATTGGGCAGGAGGGCTATGGCTACACCTTC. Its protein product is CAWIGQEGYGYTF.

The chain couples TRBV28 to TRBJ2-7, with 10 bases that match TRBD1. The CDR3 has 16 amino acids. Unmatched junction bases numbered 7, after V lost 2 bases and J lost 3 bases. The germline V gene encodes CDR1 MDHEN and CDR2 SYDVKM. CDR3 amino acids: CASSLGQGGPVYEQYF. The CDR3 DNA reads as TGTGCCAGCAGTTTAGGACAGGGGGGGCCGGTCTACGAGCAGTACTTC.

This rearrangement joins TRBV12-5 to TRBJ2-3; perhaps D is TRBD1 or TRBD2 (5 bases each). With 4 bases removed from V and 5 bases from J, the gap between germline ends came to 19 bases. This CDR3 contains 16 residues. CDR1 is LGHNT and CDR2 is FRNRAP in the germline V gene. CDR3 DNA: TGTGCTAGTGGTTCCTCAACCGGGACCTGGGTAGATACGCAGTATTTT. The encoded protein is CASGSSTGTWVDTQYF.

The J gene is TRBJ2-7, the V gene TRBV28; TRBD1 matches at 7 bases. Germline V CDR1 and CDR2: MDHEN, SYDVKM. Trimming cost V 6 bases and J 5 bases; bases outside gene matches: 10. The length of the CDR3 is 14 residues. This CDR3 is CASSILYRGHEQYF. DNA of the CDR3: TGTGCCAGCAGCATCCTCTACAGGGGCCACGAGCAGTACTTC.

This sequence joins TRBV18 and TRBJ1-1; D is unresolved. The V end lost 1 base, the J end lost 4 bases, and 19 bases lay between the germline ends. Germline lookup yields CDR1 KGHSH and CDR2 LQKENI. This CDR3 spans 17 amino acids. The CDR3 is CASSPRSQLGMSTEAFF. The DNA of the CDR3 is TGTGCCAGCTCACCACGGAGCCAACTGGGGATGAGCACTGAAGCTTTCTTT.

In nucleotides, the CDR3 is TGCAGCGTTTCGTTGACGGGAACTAATGAAAAACTGTTTTTT. Its protein is CSVSLTGTNEKLFF. This chain connects TRBV29-1 to TRBJ1-4; D is undetermined. In germline, CDR1 is SQVTM, CDR2 ANQGSEA. The germline V and J ends were trimmed by 5 bases and 1 base, with 11 bases remaining between them. The CDR3 spans 14 residues.

The rearrangement joins TRBV19 to TRBJ2-2; 10 bases fit TRBD2. The V gene's germline CDR1 is LNHDA and CDR2 SQIVND (reference sequence). The CDR3 totals 13 residues. V dropped 7 bases and J dropped 8; count of bases not matched to a gene: 4. The CDR3, as DNA: TGTGCCAGTAATCCTAGCGGGAGAGGGGAGCTGTTTTTT. Encoded protein: CASNPSGRGELFF.

The J gene is TRBJ2-7, the V gene TRBV5-6; D unclear. The V end lost 4 bases, the J end lost 4 bases, and 15 bases lay between the germline ends. Germline lookup yields CDR1 SGHDT and CDR2 YYEEEE. The CDR3 is 14 amino acids. Written as DNA, the CDR3 is TGTGCCAGCAGCCCTAGATTGGCGGAATACGAGCAGTACTTC. Its translation is CASSPRLAEYEQYF.

The chain employs TRBV5-5 and TRBJ1-1, with 7 positions matching TRBD1. Trimming removed 3 bases from V and 7 bases from J; junction bases left unmatched: 12. Per the germline V gene, CDR1 is SGHKS and CDR2 is YYEKEE (reference sequence). The CDR3 extends over 15 amino acids. The CDR3 loop is CASSSTGERVDEAFF. For the CDR3, the DNA is TGTGCCAGCAGCTCTACAGGGGAGAGGGTCGATGAAGCTTTCTTT. The variable domain in full, with the rest retrieved from reference TRBV5-5 and TRBJ1-1, is DAGVTQSPTHLIKTRGQQVTLRCSPISGHKSVSWYQQVLGQGPQFIFQYYEKEERGRGNFPDRFSARQFPNYSSELNVNALLLGDSALYLCASSSTGERVDEAFFGQGTRLTVV.

The V gene is TRBV29-1, the J gene TRBJ1-2; D unresolved. In germline, CDR1 is SQVTM, CDR2 ANQGSEA. Deletions cut 4 bases from V and 5 bases from J, with 8 bases between. The CDR3 runs 11 residues. CDR3 region: CSVVDEYGYTF. CDR3 sequence (DNA): TGCAGCGTTGTTGACGAATATGGCTACACCTTC.

This chain uses TRBV5-1 with TRBJ2-3; D remains unclear. In germline, CDR1 is SGHRS, CDR2 YFSETQ. Between the trimmed V and J ends, which lost 6 bases and 0 bases, there was a span of 14 bases. This CDR3 has 15 residues. CDR3 protein: CASKTARLSTDTQYF. CDR3 DNA sequence: TGCGCCAGCAAAACCGCCAGGCTGAGCACAGATACGCAGTATTTT.

The CDR3: CASSPGQLNNEQFF. The CDR3 nucleotides are TGTGCCAGCAGCCCGGGACAGTTAAACAATGAGCAGTTCTTC. This sequence joins TRBV7-3 and TRBJ2-1; TRBD1 agrees at 7 bases. V shed 5 bases, J shed 5 bases, and the junction held 6 bases outside the gene matches. Per the germline V gene, CDR1 is SGHTA and CDR2 is FQGTGA. This CDR3 is 14 amino acids long.

The gene calls are TRBV12-2 and TRBJ2-5; TRBD2, the table's D call, lacks a check against the DNA. TRBV12-2 is labeled a pseudogene. CDR3 size: 16 residues. This CDR3 reads CASRSLRREGQETQYF. The CDR3 coding sequence is TGTGCAAGTCGCTCCCTAAGGCGGGAGGGGCAAGAGACCCAGTACTTC.

This sequence joins TRBV5-6 and TRBJ2-7; D perhaps matches TRBD1 (5 bases). Germline V gives CDR1 SGHDT, CDR2 YYEEEE. Trimming removed 2 bases from V and 2 bases from J, with 11 bases in between. The CDR3 covers 14 residues. The CDR3, as DNA: TGTGCCAGCAGCTTTAACAGGAAACCCTACGAGCAGTACTTC. Its translation is CASSFNRKPYEQYF.

The chain combines TRBV6-5 with TRBJ2-1; D gene uncertain. The CDR3 runs to 12 residues. The ends were cut back, 4 bases at V and 10 bases at J, with 11 bases in the middle. Germline assignment: CDR1 MNHEY and CDR2 SVGAGI. CDR3 amino acids: CASSSPRGEQFF. DNA for the CDR3: TGTGCCAGCAGTTCTCCGAGAGGAGAGCAGTTCTTC.

The rearrangement links TRBV9 to TRBJ1-3; D uncertain. V gave up 0 bases and J gave up 8 bases, with 15 bases separating them. Germline-derived CDR1 and CDR2 are SGDLS and YYNGEE. The CDR3 has 15 residues. Here the CDR3 reads CASSVGSFPGDTIYF. For the CDR3, the DNA is TGTGCCAGCAGCGTAGGAAGCTTCCCCGGAGACACCATATATTTT. Full variable domain (rest looked up from reference TRBV9 and TRBJ1-3): DSGVTQTPKHLITATGQRVTLRCSPRSGDLSVYWYQQSLDQGLQFLIQYYNGEERAKGNILERFSAQQFPDLHSELNLSSLELGDSALYFCASSVGSFPGDTIYFGEGSWLTVV.

The chain is built from TRBV14 and TRBJ1-2; D remains ambiguous. The CDR3 runs to 14 residues. Germline-derived CDR1 and CDR2 are SGHDN and FVKESK. V was shortened by 1 base and J by 2 bases, with 8 bases between the two germline ends. The CDR3 region is CASSQGPLNYGYTF. For the CDR3, the DNA is TGTGCCAGCAGCCAAGGGCCACTGAACTATGGCTACACCTTC. The whole variable domain, filled in from reference TRBV14 and TRBJ1-2, reads EAGVTQFPSHSVIEKGQTVTLRCDPISGHDNLYWYRRVMGKEIKFLLHFVKESKQDESGMPNNRFLAERTGGTYSTLKVQPAELEDSGVYFCASSQGPLNYGYTFGSGTRLTVV.

The rearrangement links TRBV21-1 to TRBJ1-1; TRBD1 is the table's D call, not checked against the DNA. TRBV21-1 is listed as a pseudogene. The CDR3 sequence is 17 residues long. CDR3 sequence: CASSKSRQVRLNTEAFF. CDR3 coding DNA: TGTGCCAGCAGCAAATCAAGACAGGTACGGTTGAACACTGAAGCTTTCTTT.